The 5 T cell receptor beta chains listed next were all sequenced from one sample in a study of blood T cell repertoires in COVID-19. Only in-frame clones appear in the TCRdb table, and some are missing; sequencing was by immunoSEQ multiplex PCR. The table records fewer than 350,000 clones, roughly 86% of them present only once. What was sequenced was peripheral blood. These receptor sequences come from a man between 18 and 35 years old with active or convalescent COVID-19.

The chain joins TRBV5-8 to TRBJ1-2, with D hard to call. In germline, CDR1 is SGHTS, CDR2 YDEGEE. The CDR3 is made up of 14 amino acids. Trimming cost V 1 base and J 7 bases, with 14 bases left between them. The chain's CDR3 is CASSLQVVFGGYTF. CDR3 bases: TGTGCCAGCAGCTTGCAGGTGGTTTTTGGTGGCTACACCTTC.

The CDR3 DNA is TGTGCCAGCAGCTTATGGGGCTCAGGGTCCTACGAGCAGTACTTC. It is translated as CASSLWGSGSYEQYF. The genes are TRBV7-2 and TRBJ2-7; TRBD1 is a possible D gene (5 bases). The CDR3 has 15 residues. V lost 2 bases, J lost 1 base, and 12 bases lay in between. CDR1 SGHTA and CDR2 FQGNSA come from the germline V gene.

In regard to this clone: This sample includes further DNA sequences coding for the same CDR3. The rearrangement joins TRBV11-2 to TRBJ2-7; no reliable D call. The V and J ends lost 3 bases and 2 bases respectively, with 5 bases between them. Germline loops: CDR1 SGHAT, CDR2 FQNNGV. This CDR3 is 12 amino acids long. CDR3 sequence: CASSFPTYEQYF. The CDR3 DNA reads TGTGCCAGCAGCTTTCCAACCTACGAGCAGTACTTC.

The chain recombines TRBV12-5 with TRBJ2-1, with 9 bases fitting TRBD1. The CDR3 extends over 13 amino acids. Losses at the gene ends were 6 bases for V and 9 bases for J; bases not matched to a gene: 6. Germline V gene sequence: CDR1 LGHNT, CDR2 FRNRAP. The CDR3 spells CASGWDRDSEQFF. CDR3 in DNA: TGTGCTAGTGGCTGGGACAGGGATAGTGAGCAGTTCTTC.

The chain is built from TRBV7-8 and TRBJ1-5; 9 bases match TRBD1. The ends lost 5 bases at V and 6 bases at J; junction bases unmatched: 8. Germline CDR1 SGHVS, CDR2 FQNEAQ. CDR3 length equals 15 residues. In nucleotides, the CDR3 is TGTGCCAGCAGCCCCGCCGGGACAGGGCGTCAGCCCCAGCATTTT. Residues: CASSPAGTGRQPQHF.